This T cell receptor (beta chain) appears in the sequencing data of a study of graft-versus-host responses after intestinal transplantation. Study summary: Recipients across the board were started on anti-thymocyte globulin induction, then kept on tacrolimus and steroids for around 3 years. Regarding the study as a whole: Subjects displaying graft-donor T cell macrochimerism possessed elevated graft-versus-host to host-versus-graft clonal ratios inside allografts. Early post-transplant HvG declines showed an association with peak circulating GvH clone levels. GvH clones appeared in recipient marrow, some first in ileum or blood.

The germline V gene has CDR1 MNHEY and CDR2 SVGAGI. The CDR3 loop spans 15 amino acids. The junction had 9 bases not matched to a gene; V was cut back by 5 bases and J by 4 bases. Clones were read by immunoSEQ multiplex PCR, and TCRdb kept only the in-frame ones, dropping some. The table records tens of thousands of clones, around 94% of them present only once. Points on this clone: What it binds is unknown.

This specimen consisted of PBMCs, obtained roughly 260 days after intestinal transplant. V is TRBV6-5 and J is TRBJ2-7; 9 nucleotides agree with TRBD1. The TCR was taken from a human patient who received an intestinal transplant, so some T cells may come from the graft donor. CDR3 bases: TGTGCCAGCAGTCCGGGACAGGGAGTTTCGTACGAGCAGTACTTC. As protein: CASSPGQGVSYEQYF.